This record looks at one TCR beta chain sequence and its context. Its antigen is still unknown. CDR1 is LNHDA and CDR2 is SQIVND in the germline V gene (reference sequence). The CDR3 has 14 amino acids. Each cfDNA sample used a fixed 40 ng of plasma cell-free DNA. The data were produced by immunoSEQ multiplex PCR, yet TCRdb's version contains in-frame clones alone and is incomplete. The profile covers 950 or so clones, with roughly 85% appearing a single time and 8% to 8.5% taken by the ten largest. The time point here: week 3, after first cycle of checkpoint inhibitor. Blood was drawn before treatment and at week 3 after checkpoint blockade. The data stem from a study of blood T cell dynamics during melanoma immunotherapy. At the level of the study: Metastatic melanoma patients received first-line pembrolizumab or nivolumab plus ipilimumab. Study results and limitations: Disease-control patients, not progressors, showed rising cfDNA rearrangement scores by W3.

V usage is TRBV19 and J usage is TRBJ2-5; 8 bases line up with TRBD2. The J call is uncertain, as TRBJ2-7 better fits the DNA end. This TCR was sampled from a human donor with melanoma. Specimen: cell-free DNA from blood, collected from a patient treated with checkpoint blockade. The CDR3 nucleotides read TGTGCCAGTAGGATAAGCGGGAGTAGCTACGAGCAGTACTTC. Its protein product is CASRISGSSYEQYF.